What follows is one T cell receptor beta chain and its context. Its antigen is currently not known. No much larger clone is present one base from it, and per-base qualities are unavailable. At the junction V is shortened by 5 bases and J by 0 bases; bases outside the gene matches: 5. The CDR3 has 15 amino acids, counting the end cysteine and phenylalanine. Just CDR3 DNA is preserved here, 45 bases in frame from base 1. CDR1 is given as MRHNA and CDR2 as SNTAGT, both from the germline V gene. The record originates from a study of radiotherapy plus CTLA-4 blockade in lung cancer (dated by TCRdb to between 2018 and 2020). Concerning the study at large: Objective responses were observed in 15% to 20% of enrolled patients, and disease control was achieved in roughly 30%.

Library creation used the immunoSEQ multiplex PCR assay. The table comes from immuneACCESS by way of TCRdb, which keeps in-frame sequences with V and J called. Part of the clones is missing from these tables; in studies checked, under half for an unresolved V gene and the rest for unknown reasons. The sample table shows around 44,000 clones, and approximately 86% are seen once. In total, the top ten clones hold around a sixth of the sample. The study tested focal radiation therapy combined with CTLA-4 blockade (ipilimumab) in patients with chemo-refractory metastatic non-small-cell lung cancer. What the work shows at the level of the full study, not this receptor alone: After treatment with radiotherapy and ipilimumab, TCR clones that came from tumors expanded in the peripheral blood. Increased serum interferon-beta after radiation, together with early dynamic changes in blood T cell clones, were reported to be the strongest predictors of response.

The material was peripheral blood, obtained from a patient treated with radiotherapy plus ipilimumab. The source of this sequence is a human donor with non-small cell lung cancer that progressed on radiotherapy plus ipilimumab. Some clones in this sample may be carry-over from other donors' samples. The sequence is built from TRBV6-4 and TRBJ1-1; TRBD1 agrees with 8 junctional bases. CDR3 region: CASSRQGNMNTEAFF. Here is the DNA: TGTGCCAGCAGTCGACAGGGGAACATGAACACTGAAGCTTTCTTT.